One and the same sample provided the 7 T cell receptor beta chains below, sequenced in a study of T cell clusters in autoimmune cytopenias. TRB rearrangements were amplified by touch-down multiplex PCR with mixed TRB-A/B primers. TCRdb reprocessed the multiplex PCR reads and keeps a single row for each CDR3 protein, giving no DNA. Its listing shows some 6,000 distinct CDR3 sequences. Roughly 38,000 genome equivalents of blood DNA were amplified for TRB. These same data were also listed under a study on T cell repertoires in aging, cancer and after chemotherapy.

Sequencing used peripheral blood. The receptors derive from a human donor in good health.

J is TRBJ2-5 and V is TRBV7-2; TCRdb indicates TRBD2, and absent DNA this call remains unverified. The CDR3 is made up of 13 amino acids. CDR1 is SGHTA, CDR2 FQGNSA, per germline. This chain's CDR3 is CASRGRDQETQYF.

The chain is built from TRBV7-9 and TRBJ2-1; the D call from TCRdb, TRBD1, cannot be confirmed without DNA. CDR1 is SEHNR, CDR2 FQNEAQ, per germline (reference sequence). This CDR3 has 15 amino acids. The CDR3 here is CASSPPGQGFNEQFF.

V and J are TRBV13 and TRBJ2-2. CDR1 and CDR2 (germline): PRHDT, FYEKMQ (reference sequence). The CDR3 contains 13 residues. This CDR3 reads CASSLAVTGELFF.

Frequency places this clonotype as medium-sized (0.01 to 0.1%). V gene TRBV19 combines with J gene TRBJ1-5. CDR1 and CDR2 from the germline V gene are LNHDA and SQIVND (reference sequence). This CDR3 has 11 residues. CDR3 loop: CASSMEGAQHF.

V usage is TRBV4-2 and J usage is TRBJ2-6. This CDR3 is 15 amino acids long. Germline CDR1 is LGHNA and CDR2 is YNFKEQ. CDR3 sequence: CASSQRGTGANVLTF.

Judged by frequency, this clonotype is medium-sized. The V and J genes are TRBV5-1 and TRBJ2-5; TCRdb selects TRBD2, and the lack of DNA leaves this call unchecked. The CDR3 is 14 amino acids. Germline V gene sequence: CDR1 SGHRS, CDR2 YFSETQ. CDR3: CASSLEAGQETQYF. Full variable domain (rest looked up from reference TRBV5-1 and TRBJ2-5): KAGVTQTPRYLIKTRGQQVTLSCSPISGHRSVSWYQQTPGQGLQFLFEYFSETQRNKGNFPGRFSGRQFSNSRSEMNVSTLELGDSALYLCASSLEAGQETQYFGPGTRLLVL.

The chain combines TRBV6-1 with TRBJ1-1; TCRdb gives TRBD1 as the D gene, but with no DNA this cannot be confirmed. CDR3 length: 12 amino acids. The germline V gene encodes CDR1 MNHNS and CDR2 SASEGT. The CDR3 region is CASGGLNTEAFF.